The 12 T cell receptor beta chains reported below all come from one sample, sequenced in a study of blood T cell repertoires in COVID-19. Assay used: immunoSEQ multiplex PCR; TCRdb lists only in-frame clones, some missing. The sample lists some 190,000 clones, about 82% occurring once. The sequencing input was PBMCs or T cells enriched from blood (not recorded which). The origin of the receptors is a man aged 35 to 55 with acute COVID-19.

CDR3 amino acids: CASSEGGRLNGYTF. CDR3 coding DNA: TGTGCCAGCAGTGAAGGGGGCAGGCTCAATGGCTACACCTTC. The chain couples TRBV6-1 to TRBJ1-2; tentative D call: TRBD1 (5 bases). Trimming cost V 1 base and J 6 bases, with 12 bases left between them. The CDR3 totals 14 residues. Germline CDR1 reads MNHNS; CDR2 reads SASEGT.

The V call is TRBV11-1, the J call TRBJ1-2; no clear D. Per the germline V gene, CDR1 is SGHAT and CDR2 is FQDESV (reference sequence). The V end was cut by 5 bases, the J end by 7 bases, with 14 bases between. The CDR3 has 13 amino acids. The CDR3 region is CASSKYRVSGYTF. CDR3 in DNA: TGTGCCAGCAGCAAGTACAGAGTGTCTGGCTACACCTTC.

V usage is TRBV6-5 and J usage is TRBJ1-3, with 8 bases identical to TRBD1. The CDR3 sequence is 16 residues long. Losses at the gene ends were 4 bases for V and 0 bases for J; bases not matched to a gene: 5. Germline V lookup: CDR1 MNHEY, CDR2 SVGAGI. The CDR3 loop reads CASSFQGARSGNTIYF. CDR3 coding DNA: TGTGCCAGCAGTTTCCAGGGGGCCCGCTCTGGAAACACCATATATTTT.

The gene calls are TRBV7-9 and TRBJ2-6; 11 nucleotides match TRBD1. CDR1 is SEHNR, CDR2 FQNEAQ, per germline (reference sequence). V was pared by 5 bases and J by 2 bases, with 11 bases of the junction left unmatched. CDR3 length: 19 residues. The CDR3 DNA reads as TGTGCCAGCAGCCGTAATATTGGACAGGGGGCCACTGGGGCCAACGTCCTGACTTTC. This sequence encodes CASSRNIGQGATGANVLTF.

This chain joins TRBV5-1 and TRBJ2-1, with 7 nucleotides matching TRBD2. Per germline, CDR1 SGHRS and CDR2 YFSETQ. This CDR3 is 15 amino acids long. Trimming removed 4 bases from V and 4 bases from J; junction bases left unmatched: 8. Written as DNA, the CDR3 is TGCGCCAGCAGCACGGGAGATAGCGGGTACAATGAGCAGTTCTTC. This gives the protein CASSTGDSGYNEQFF.

CDR3 loop: CASSGLVTSGSRLYEQYF. The CDR3 bases are TGTGCCAGCAGCGGCCTCGTGACTAGCGGGAGCCGGCTCTACGAGCAGTACTTC. The gene calls are TRBV11-2 and TRBJ2-7; TRBD2 agrees at 12 bases. The V gene's germline CDR1 is SGHAT and CDR2 FQNNGV. This CDR3 is built from 18 residues. With V trimmed by 5 bases and J by 3 bases, 14 bases remained unmatched. Full variable domain (rest looked up from reference TRBV11-2 and TRBJ2-7): EAGVAQSPRYKIIEKRQSVAFWCNPISGHATLYWYQQILGQGPKLLIQFQNNGVVDDSQLPKDRFSAERLKGVDSTLKIQPAKLEDSAVYLCASSGLVTSGSRLYEQYFGPGTRLTVT.

The CDR3 nucleotides read TGTGCCAGCAGCTCTCGTACCCCGGGGGGGACTGGGGCCAACGTCCTGACTTTC. Translated, it gives CASSSRTPGGTGANVLTF. J is TRBJ2-6 and V is TRBV5-4; 8 nucleotides agree with TRBD2. The CDR3 extends over 18 amino acids. Unmatched junction bases numbered 10, after V lost 3 bases and J lost 2 bases. Germline V gene sequence: CDR1 SGHNT, CDR2 YYREEE (reference sequence).

The chain links TRBV3-1 (or the pseudogene TRBV3-2) to TRBJ1-4, with D perhaps TRBD1 (6 bases). Trimming removed 4 bases from V and 7 bases from J, with 10 bases in between. This CDR3 region has 13 residues. The V gene's germline CDR1 is LGHDT and CDR2 YNNKEL (reference sequence). The CDR3 loop reads CASSPGGFEKLFF. CDR3 in DNA: TGTGCCAGCAGCCCTGGGGGCTTTGAAAAACTGTTTTTT.

J is TRBJ1-2 and V is TRBV6-2 or TRBV6-3, with D perhaps matching TRBD1 (6 bases). The CDR3 sequence is 14 residues long. CDR1 is MNHEY and CDR2 is SVGEGT in the germline V gene. Between the trimmed V and J ends, which lost 0 bases and 3 bases, there was a span of 8 bases. CDR3 nucleotides: TGTGCCAGCAGTTACTCGTACAGGGACTATGGCTACACCTTC. This sequence encodes CASSYSYRDYGYTF.

The chain is built from TRBV28 and TRBJ2-5; 9 bases fit TRBD1. CDR3 length equals 13 residues. J was trimmed by 5 bases and V by 4 bases; bases with no gene match: 2. Looked up from germline, CDR1 is MDHEN and CDR2 is SYDVKM. The CDR3 DNA follows: TGTGCCAGCAGTTGGACAGGGGATGAGACCCAGTACTTC. It encodes CASSWTGDETQYF.

This sequence joins TRBV4-2 and TRBJ1-5; weak D call: TRBD1 (5 bases). The V and J ends lost 0 bases and 4 bases respectively, with 10 bases between them. The CDR3 runs 15 residues. The germline CDR1 and CDR2 sequences are LGHNA and YNFKEQ. The CDR3 loop reads CASSQDRQRNQPQHF. DNA for the CDR3: TGTGCCAGCAGCCAAGATCGACAGAGGAATCAGCCCCAGCATTTT.

The chain links TRBV11-2 to TRBJ2-1; D possibly corresponds to TRBD2 (5 bases). Germline CDR1 and CDR2: SGHAT and FQNNGV. The CDR3 is 15 amino acids. Trimming left V 0 bases short and J 10 bases short, with 16 bases between. In DNA form, the CDR3 reads TGTGCCAGCAGCTTAGATCCTAGCTCGGTATCGGAGCAGTTCTTC. It encodes CASSLDPSSVSEQFF.